The clone carrying this T cell receptor (beta chain) was observed a handful of times. Its antigen is unidentified. Semi-nested PCR with Nested Universal Primer A followed constant-region reverse priming of full-length variable regions. TCRdb re-derived calls from the 5' RACE reads in MiXCR, one entry per CDR3 protein. This sample has about 40,000 distinct CDR3 sequences, with about 20% found just once. Cells sorted as Tregs were CD4+, CD25+ and CD127-/low. The CDR3 consists of 13 residues. Trimming took 1 base from V and 11 from J, leaving 11 bases between them. The germline gives CDR1 LGHDT, CDR2 YNNKEL (reference sequence). Whole-study findings and limits: The larger-cohort validation was restricted to a single TCR beta V-J rearrangement rather than whole repertoires. Greatest tumor Treg TCR overlap was with tumor naive CD4+ cells. Tumor memory CD4+ T cell TCR gene usage clustered with blood and lymph node memory CD4+ cells and lymph node naive CD4+ cells.

The source is a female donor with breast cancer. The sample was Tregs sorted from blood. The chain links TRBV3-1 to TRBJ1-4; maybe TRBD1 (6 bases). CDR3 bases: TGTGCCAGCAGCCAAGGACAGGTCGGGAAACTGTTTTTT. Translated, it gives CASSQGQVGKLFF. Combining the CDR3 with reference TRBV3-1 and TRBJ1-4 gives the whole variable domain DTAVSQTPKYLVTQMGNDKSIKCEQNLGHDTMYWYKQDSKKFLKIMFSYNNKELIINETVPNRFSPKSPDKAHLNLHINSLELGDSAVYFCASSQGQVGKLFFGSGTQLSVL.